This TCR beta chain was observed in a study of OX40 agonist ivuxolimab in advanced cancers. Deletions cut 0 bases from V and 8 bases from J, with 12 bases between. The CDR3 consists of 14 residues. Germline CDR1 and CDR2: SGHRS and YFSETQ. TCRdb keeps only in-frame clones here, not all; method: immunoSEQ multiplex PCR. Here the sample spans under 70,000 clones, 75% to 90% being singletons. The material sequenced was CD4+ or CD8+ T cells sorted from blood, taken in a trial of the OX40 agonist ivuxolimab. V and J are TRBV5-1 and TRBJ2-1; no firm D call. The receptor was isolated from an adult with an advanced solid tumor such as melanoma, head and neck, liver or kidney cancer. CDR3 residues: CASSLGEYADEQFF. The CDR3 bases are TGCGCCAGCAGCTTGGGTGAGTACGCCGATGAGCAGTTCTTC. The whole variable domain, filled in from reference TRBV5-1 and TRBJ2-1, reads KAGVTQTPRYLIKTRGQQVTLSCSPISGHRSVSWYQQTPGQGLQFLFEYFSETQRNKGNFPGRFSGRQFSNSRSEMNVSTLELGDSALYLCASSLGEYADEQFFGPGTRLTVL.